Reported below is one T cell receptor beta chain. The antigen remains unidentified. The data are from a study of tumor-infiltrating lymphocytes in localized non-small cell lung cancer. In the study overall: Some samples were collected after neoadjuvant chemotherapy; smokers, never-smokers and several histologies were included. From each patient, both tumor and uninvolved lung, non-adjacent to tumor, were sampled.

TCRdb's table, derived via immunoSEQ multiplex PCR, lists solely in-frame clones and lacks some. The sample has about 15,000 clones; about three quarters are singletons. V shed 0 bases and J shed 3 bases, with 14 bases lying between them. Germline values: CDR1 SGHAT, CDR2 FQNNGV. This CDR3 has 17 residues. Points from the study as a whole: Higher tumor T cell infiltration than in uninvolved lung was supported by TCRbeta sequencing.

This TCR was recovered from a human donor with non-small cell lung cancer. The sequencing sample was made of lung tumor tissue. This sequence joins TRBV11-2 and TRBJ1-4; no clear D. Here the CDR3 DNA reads TGTGCCAGCAGCTTAGATGATTCGGGGTTAGCTAATGAAAAACTGTTTTTT. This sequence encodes CASSLDDSGLANEKLFF.